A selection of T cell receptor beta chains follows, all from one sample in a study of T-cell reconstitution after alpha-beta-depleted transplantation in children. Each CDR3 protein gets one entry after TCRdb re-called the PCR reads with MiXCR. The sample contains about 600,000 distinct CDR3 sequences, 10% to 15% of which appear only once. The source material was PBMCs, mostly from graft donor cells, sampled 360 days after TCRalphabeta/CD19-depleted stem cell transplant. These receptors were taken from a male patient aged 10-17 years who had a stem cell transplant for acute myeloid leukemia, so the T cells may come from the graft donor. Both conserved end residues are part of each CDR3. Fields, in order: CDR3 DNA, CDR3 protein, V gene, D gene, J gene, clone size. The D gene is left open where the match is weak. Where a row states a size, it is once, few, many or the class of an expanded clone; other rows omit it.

TGTGCCAGCAGTCTCGACAGGGTCGGGACCCAGTACTTC CASSLDRVGTQYF TRBV6-5 TRBD1 TRBJ2-5 many
TGTGCCAGCAGTCCCCTCCAGGGGTTAGGAGCTAGCAATCAGCCCCAGCATTTT CASSPLQGLGASNQPQHF TRBV28 . TRBJ1-5 .
TGTGCCAGCAGACCTCTGGGGGAGATAGAGACCCAGTACTTC CASRPLGEIETQYF TRBV6-1 . TRBJ2-5 .
TGTGCCAGCAGCAAAAAAGTTCTAGCGGCTAGCACAGATACGCAGTATTTT CASSKKVLAASTDTQYF TRBV21-1 . TRBJ2-3 many
TGTGCCAGCATATCAGGCCACATTCAGTACTTC CASISGHIQYF TRBV12-3/TRBV12-4 . TRBJ2-4 many
TGTGCCAGCAGCTTATTAGGCGGTCCCAGCCCGCACAGCTCCTACGAGCAGTACTTC CASSLLGGPSPHSSYEQYF TRBV11-2 . TRBJ2-7 .
TGCAGCGTCGCCACGAGACTAGCCTACAATGAGCAGTTCTTC CSVATRLAYNEQFF TRBV29-1 . TRBJ2-1 many
TGTGCCAGCAGCTTCCTGGAAAGGACCTTTGGGGAGCAGTACTTC CASSFLERTFGEQYF TRBV7-2 . TRBJ2-7 .
TGCAGCGTTGAAAGCCCCGGACAGGGTAACACCGGGGAGCTGTTTTTT CSVESPGQGNTGELFF TRBV29-1 TRBD1 TRBJ2-2 .
TGTGCCAGCAGCCCAACGGGGTCAGAAAGCAATCAGCCCCAGCATTTT CASSPTGSESNQPQHF TRBV3-1 . TRBJ1-5 .
TGTGCCACCAGCACTGACAGGGTGGAGCTGTTTTTT CATSTDRVELFF TRBV15 TRBD1 TRBJ2-2 .
TGTGCCAGCAGGACGTTAGATCGGAACACCGGGGAGCTGTTTTTT CASRTLDRNTGELFF TRBV6-2/TRBV6-3 . TRBJ2-2 many
TGCAGTGCTAGAGTTGTGGGGCTGAGCACAGATACGCAGTATTTT CSARVVGLSTDTQYF TRBV20-1 . TRBJ2-3 .
TGCGCCAGCAGCCATGGACTAGCGGGCTACGAGCAGTACTTC CASSHGLAGYEQYF TRBV5-1 TRBD2 TRBJ2-7 many
TGTGCCAGCAGTCTCTTGGGGCCGACCGAAGCTTTCTTT CASSLLGPTEAFF TRBV28 . TRBJ1-1 .
TGTGCCAGCAGCTTCTCGACTAGCGGGCGAGATACGCAGTATTTT CASSFSTSGRDTQYF TRBV7-3 TRBD2 TRBJ2-3 few
TGCAGCGTTGTGCCCCCTAGCGGGTACGAGCAGTACTTC CSVVPPSGYEQYF TRBV29-1 TRBD2 TRBJ2-7 .
TGTGCCAGTAGTTCCCTTGGGGGTGCTCTCTCCTACAATGAGCAGTTCTTC CASSSLGGALSYNEQFF TRBV19 . TRBJ2-1 many
TGTGCCAGCAGTCTAATTTCCGGGTCGATGGGGCTTAAGGGGCAGTACTTC CASSLISGSMGLKGQYF TRBV28 . TRBJ2-7 .
TGTGGCAGCAGCCCGAGGGGTCTAGTACGGTTCTTC CGSSPRGLVRFF TRBV9 . TRBJ2-1 .
TGTGCCAGCAGCTCCCTCGCCCTCGGGTACGAGCAGTACTTC CASSSLALGYEQYF TRBV11-2 . TRBJ2-7 .
TGTGCCAGCAGCCAATTGGGGACTAGCGGGAGAGGTACGCAGTATTTT CASSQLGTSGRGTQYF TRBV14 TRBD2 TRBJ2-3 many
TGTGCCAGCAGCGTAGCGGGAGTATGGGAGCAGTACTTC CASSVAGVWEQYF TRBV6-2/TRBV6-3 TRBD2 TRBJ2-7 .
TGTGCCATCAGTGAGTCGCGACTAGCGGACAATGAGCAGTTCTTC CAISESRLADNEQFF TRBV10-3 TRBD2 TRBJ2-1 few
TGTGCTAGTGGTTTGGGGACAGTATACAATGAGCAGTTCTTC CASGLGTVYNEQFF TRBV12-5 . TRBJ2-1 .
TGTGCCAGCAGCCAAGAGTCGGCGGGCAGGGGGCGACGGAAAGAGACCCAGTACTTC CASSQESAGRGRRKETQYF TRBV14 TRBD1 TRBJ2-5 few
TGTGCCAGCAGTTTCCCCGACAGGGGTCGGCGCACTGAAGCTTTCTTT CASSFPDRGRRTEAFF TRBV12-3/TRBV12-4 TRBD1 TRBJ1-1 few
TGTGCCAGCAGCTTATGGGGCGGGAGGTTTGGCGGGGGGCAGTTCTTC CASSLWGGRFGGGQFF TRBV7-3 TRBD2 TRBJ2-1 few
TGTGCCAGCAGCCCCTTAGCGGGAGGGGGATTCTACGAGCAGTACTTC CASSPLAGGGFYEQYF TRBV7-2 TRBD2 TRBJ2-7 .
TGTGCCAGCACCTCCCAGGGGACCCTTAAAGATACGCAGTATTTT CASTSQGTLKDTQYF TRBV28 . TRBJ2-3 few
TGTGCCAGCAGCCAAGGGGCTAGAATCCCCTACGAGCAGTACTTC CASSQGARIPYEQYF TRBV4-2 . TRBJ2-7 .
TGTGCCAGCAGCTTACCTTGGGGGAATAGTTGGAGAGATACGCAGTATTTT CASSLPWGNSWRDTQYF TRBV7-2 . TRBJ2-3 few
TGTGCCAGCAGTTTACTAGCTTTTGCCGGGGAGCTGTTTTTT CASSLLAFAGELFF TRBV28 . TRBJ2-2 .
TGTGCCAGCAGCAAAGCCCGGAGTCCCAACGAGCAGTACTTC CASSKARSPNEQYF TRBV21-1 . TRBJ2-7 .
TGTGCCAGCAGCTTATATCCGGCCACCTACGAGCAGTACTTC CASSLYPATYEQYF TRBV7-8 . TRBJ2-7 few
TGTGCCAGCACCTACCGGGACGACCAGTACTTC CASTYRDDQYF TRBV6-6 . TRBJ2-5 .
TGTGCCAGCAGCTTAGGGCCAGGGACTGGAAACACCATATATTTT CASSLGPGTGNTIYF TRBV7-2 . TRBJ1-3 .
TGTGCCAGCAGCTTAGAGGGGGCAACTAATGAAAAACTGTTTTTT CASSLEGATNEKLFF TRBV7-9 . TRBJ1-4 many
TGCAGTGCTCGCTCCCCTGGGGAGACCCAGTACTTC CSARSPGETQYF TRBV20-1 . TRBJ2-5 many
TGCAGTGCTAGTAAAGCGGGAGGGGAAGATACGCAGTATTTT CSASKAGGEDTQYF TRBV20-1 TRBD2 TRBJ2-3 .